This T cell receptor (beta chain) was sequenced for a study of control samples from healthy donors and cancer patients. V shed 3 bases, J shed 7 bases, and the junction held 12 bases outside the gene matches. CDR3 length equals 17 residues. The germline CDR1 and CDR2 sequences are SGHNT and YYREEE (reference sequence). Clones were read by immunoSEQ multiplex PCR, and TCRdb kept only the in-frame ones, dropping some. This sample yields 63,000 or so clones, of which roughly nine tenths are seen a single time; approximately 5% belongs to the top ten. The receptor was isolated from a man between 60 and 70 years old with colorectal cancer. Material for sequencing was PBMCs. The rearrangement links TRBV5-4 to TRBJ2-2; 10 bases fit TRBD2. The chain's CDR3 is CASSSHATSGEGGELFF. The CDR3 nucleotides are TGTGCCAGCAGCTCCCACGCCACTAGCGGGGAAGGCGGGGAGCTGTTTTTT.